The next 5 T cell receptor beta chains were all read from a single sample in a study of vaccination and CD4 T cells after COVID-19. At the Johns Hopkins FTIC core, DNA taken from cultured CD4+ T cells was sequenced by way of the Oncomine TCR Beta short-read assay. TCRdb analysed the PCR reads with MiXCR anew, one entry per CDR3 protein. The data hold about 11,000 distinct CDR3 sequences, with under 60% observed a single time. Specified treatment: roughly 10-day PBMC culture with coronavirus spike peptide pools or control peptides (ViraFEST assay). Antigen specificity for these receptors is unknown. The sequenced material came from CD4+ T cells from blood, cultured in vitro. All receptors derive from a human donor who had recovered from COVID-19.

The genes are TRBV19 and TRBJ1-5; D unclear. Germline lookup yields CDR1 LNHDA and CDR2 SQIVND (reference sequence). V lost 6 bases and J lost 0, with 18 bases in between. CDR3 length equals 17 residues. The CDR3 loop reads CASRVGPLRISNQPQHF. The CDR3 DNA is TGTGCCAGTAGGGTTGGCCCCCTAAGAATTAGCAATCAGCCCCAGCATTTT.

The V gene is TRBV6-4, the J gene TRBJ2-3; 9 positions agree with TRBD2. This CDR3 spans 15 amino acids. Germline V lookup: CDR1 MRHNA, CDR2 SNTAGT. The trim removed 4 bases at V and 3 bases at J, leaving 5 bases unmatched. DNA of the CDR3: TGTGCCAGCAGTGCCCGAGCGGGGGGAACAGATACGCAGTATTTT. This codes for CASSARAGGTDTQYF.

V gene TRBV5-1 combines with J gene TRBJ2-2; perhaps TRBD2 as D (6 bases). The CDR3 is made up of 14 amino acids. The germline gives CDR1 SGHRS, CDR2 YFSETQ. V was pared by 0 bases and J by 4 bases, with 7 bases between. CDR3 sequence: CASSLGGLTGELFF. The CDR3 nucleotides read TGCGCCAGCAGCTTGGGGGGACTCACCGGGGAGCTGTTTTTT.

The chain links TRBV29-1 to TRBJ1-3, with a tentative D call TRBD1 (6 bases). Per germline, CDR1 SQVTM and CDR2 ANQGSEA. The CDR3 covers 16 residues. V was trimmed by 6 bases and J by 0 bases, leaving 18 bases between them. CDR3 protein: CSVGTNRDNSGNTIYF. DNA of the CDR3: TGCAGCGTCGGGACAAACCGTGACAACTCTGGAAACACCATATATTTT.

To note about this clonotype: One end of the junction varies from germline; a read error may be responsible. V is TRBV10-3 and J is TRBJ1-1; the D is unclear. Germline V lookup: CDR1 ENHRY, CDR2 SYGVKD. This CDR3 region has 11 residues. CDR3 sequence (DNA): TGTGCCAGCAGTCGGGGCACTGAAGCTTTCTTT. As protein: CASSRGTEAFF.